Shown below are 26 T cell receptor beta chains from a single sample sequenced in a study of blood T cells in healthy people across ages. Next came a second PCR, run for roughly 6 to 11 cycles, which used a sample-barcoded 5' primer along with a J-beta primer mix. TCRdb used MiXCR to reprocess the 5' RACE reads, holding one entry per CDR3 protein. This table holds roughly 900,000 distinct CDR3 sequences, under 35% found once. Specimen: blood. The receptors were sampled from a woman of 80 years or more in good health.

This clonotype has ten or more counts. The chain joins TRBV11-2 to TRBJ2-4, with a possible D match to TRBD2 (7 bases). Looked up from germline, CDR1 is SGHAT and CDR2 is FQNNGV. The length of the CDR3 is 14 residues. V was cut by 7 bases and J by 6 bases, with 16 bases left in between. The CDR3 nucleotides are TGTGCCAGCAACAAAGGTGGGGGGGCAAACATTCAGTACTTC. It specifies CASNKGGGANIQYF. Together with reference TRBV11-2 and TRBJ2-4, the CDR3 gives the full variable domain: EAGVAQSPRYKIIEKRQSVAFWCNPISGHATLYWYQQILGQGPKLLIQFQNNGVVDDSQLPKDRFSAERLKGVDSTLKIQPAKLEDSAVYLCASNKGGGANIQYFGAGTRLSVL.

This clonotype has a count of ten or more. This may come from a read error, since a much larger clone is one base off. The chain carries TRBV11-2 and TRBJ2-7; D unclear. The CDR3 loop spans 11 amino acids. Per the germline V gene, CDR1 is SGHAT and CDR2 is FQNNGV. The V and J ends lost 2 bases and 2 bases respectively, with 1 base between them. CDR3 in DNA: TGTGCCAGCAGCTTACCCTACGAGCAGTACTTC. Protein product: CASSLPYEQYF.

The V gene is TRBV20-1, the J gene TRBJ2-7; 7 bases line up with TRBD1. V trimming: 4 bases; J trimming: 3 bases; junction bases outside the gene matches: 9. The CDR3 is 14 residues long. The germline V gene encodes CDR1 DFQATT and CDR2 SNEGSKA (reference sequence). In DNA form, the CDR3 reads TGCAGTGCTATTTCCCCTAACAGGGGCTACGAGCAGTACTTC. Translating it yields CSAISPNRGYEQYF.

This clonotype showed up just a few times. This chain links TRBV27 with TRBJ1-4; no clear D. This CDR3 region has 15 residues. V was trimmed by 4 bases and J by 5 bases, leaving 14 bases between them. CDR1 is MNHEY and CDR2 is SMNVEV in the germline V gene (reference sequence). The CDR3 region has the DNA TGTGCCAGCAGTTCTAGCCCCATAGAGAATGAAAAACTGTTTTTT. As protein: CASSSSPIENEKLFF.

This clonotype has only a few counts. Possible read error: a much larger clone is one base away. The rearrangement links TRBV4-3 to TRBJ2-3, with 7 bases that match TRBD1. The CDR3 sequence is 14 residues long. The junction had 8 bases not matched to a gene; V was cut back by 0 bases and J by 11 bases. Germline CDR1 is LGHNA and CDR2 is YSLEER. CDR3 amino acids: CASSQDATGIMQYF. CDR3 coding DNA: TGCGCCAGCAGCCAAGACGCGACAGGGATTATGCAGTATTTT.

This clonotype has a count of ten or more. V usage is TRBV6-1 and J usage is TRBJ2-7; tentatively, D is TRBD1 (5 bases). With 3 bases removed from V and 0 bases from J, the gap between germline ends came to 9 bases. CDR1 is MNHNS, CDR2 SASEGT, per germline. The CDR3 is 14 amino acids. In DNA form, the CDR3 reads TGTGCCAGCAGTGAGCAGGGCCCCTCCTACGAGCAGTACTTC. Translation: CASSEQGPSYEQYF.

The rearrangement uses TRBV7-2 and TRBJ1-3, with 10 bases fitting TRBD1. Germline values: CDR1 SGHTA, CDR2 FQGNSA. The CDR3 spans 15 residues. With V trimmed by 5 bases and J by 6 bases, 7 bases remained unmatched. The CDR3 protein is CASSLSTGGQNTIYF. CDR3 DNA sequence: TGTGCCAGCAGCCTATCGACAGGGGGCCAAAACACCATATATTTT.

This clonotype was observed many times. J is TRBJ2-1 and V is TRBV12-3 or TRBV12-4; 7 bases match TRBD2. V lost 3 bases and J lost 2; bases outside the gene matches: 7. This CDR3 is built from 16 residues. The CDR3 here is CASSFPRAGAYNEQFF. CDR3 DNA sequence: TGTGCCAGCAGTTTCCCCCGGGCGGGGGCCTACAATGAGCAGTTCTTC.

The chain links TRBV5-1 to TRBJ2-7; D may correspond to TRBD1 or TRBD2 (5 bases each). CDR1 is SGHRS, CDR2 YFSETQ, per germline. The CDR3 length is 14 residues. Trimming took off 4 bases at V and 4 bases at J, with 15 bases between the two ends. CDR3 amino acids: CASSVRQTGYEQYF. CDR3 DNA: TGCGCCAGCAGCGTTAGACAGACGGGGTACGAGCAGTACTTC.

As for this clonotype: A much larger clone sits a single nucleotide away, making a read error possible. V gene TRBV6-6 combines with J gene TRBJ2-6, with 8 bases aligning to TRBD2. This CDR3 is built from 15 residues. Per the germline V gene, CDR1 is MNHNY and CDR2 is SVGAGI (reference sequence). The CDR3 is CASKTRGAGTNVLTF. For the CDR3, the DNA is TGTGCCAGCAAAACGCGGGGGGCTGGGACCAACGTCCTGACTTTC.

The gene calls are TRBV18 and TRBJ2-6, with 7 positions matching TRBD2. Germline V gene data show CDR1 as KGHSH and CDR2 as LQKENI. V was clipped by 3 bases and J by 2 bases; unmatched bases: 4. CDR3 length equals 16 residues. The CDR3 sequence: CASSPAGVAGANVLTF. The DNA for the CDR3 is TGTGCCAGCTCACCGGCGGGAGTCGCTGGGGCCAACGTCCTGACTTTC.

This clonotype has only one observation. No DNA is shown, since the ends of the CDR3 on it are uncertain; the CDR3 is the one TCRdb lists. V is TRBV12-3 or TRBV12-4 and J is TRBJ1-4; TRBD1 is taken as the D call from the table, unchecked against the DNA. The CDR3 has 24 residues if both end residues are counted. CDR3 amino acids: CAGSLMRVGTDTQYFGPTLIKLFF.

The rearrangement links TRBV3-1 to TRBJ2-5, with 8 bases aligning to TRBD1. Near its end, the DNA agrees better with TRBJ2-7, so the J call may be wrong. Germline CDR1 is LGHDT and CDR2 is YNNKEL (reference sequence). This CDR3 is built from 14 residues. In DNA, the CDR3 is TGTGCCAGCAGCCCGACAGGGGACTCCTACGAGCAGTACTTC. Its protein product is CASSPTGDSYEQYF.

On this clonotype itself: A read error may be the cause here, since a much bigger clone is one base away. DNA of the CDR3: TGTGCCAGCAGCCCTCCTATGTCTAGCGGGGGGTATTACGAGCAGTTCTTC. Its protein product is CASSPPMSSGGYYEQFF. The V gene is TRBV6-2 or TRBV6-3, the J gene TRBJ2-1; 11 bases are a match to TRBD2. The CDR3 length is 17 residues. CDR1 is MNHEY and CDR2 is SVGEGT in the germline V gene. V was pared by 6 bases and J by 10 bases, with 17 bases of the junction left unmatched.

The CDR3 protein is CASSLDGISTDTQYF. The CDR3 region has the DNA TGTGCCAGCAGCTTGGATGGGATCAGCACAGATACGCAGTATTTT. The V gene is TRBV5-6, the J gene TRBJ2-3; D is undetermined. Looked up from germline, CDR1 is SGHDT and CDR2 is YYEEEE. Trimming removed 0 bases from V and 0 bases from J, with 8 bases in between. The CDR3 length is 15 residues.

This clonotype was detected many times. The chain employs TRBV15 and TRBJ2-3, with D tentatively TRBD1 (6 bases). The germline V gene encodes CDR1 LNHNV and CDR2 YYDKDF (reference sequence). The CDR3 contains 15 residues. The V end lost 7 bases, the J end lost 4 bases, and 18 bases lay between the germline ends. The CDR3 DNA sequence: TGTGCCACCACCCTAGGGACAAGCTCTGCAGATACGCAGTATTTT. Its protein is CATTLGTSSADTQYF.

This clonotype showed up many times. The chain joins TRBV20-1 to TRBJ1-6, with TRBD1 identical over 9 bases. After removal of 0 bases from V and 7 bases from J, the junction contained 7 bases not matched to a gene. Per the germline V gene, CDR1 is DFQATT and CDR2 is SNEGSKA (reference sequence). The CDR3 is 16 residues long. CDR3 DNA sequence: TGCAGTGCTAGAGACCCCGGGACAGGGTGGAATTCACCCCTCCACTTT. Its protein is CSARDPGTGWNSPLHF.

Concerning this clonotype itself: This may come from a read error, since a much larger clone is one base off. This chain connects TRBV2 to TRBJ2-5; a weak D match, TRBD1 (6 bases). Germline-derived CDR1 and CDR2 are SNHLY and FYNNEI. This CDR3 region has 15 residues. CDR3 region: CASSEASGRGEAQYF. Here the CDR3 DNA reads TGTGCCAGCAGTGAAGCCTCGGGCAGGGGAGAGGCCCAGTACTTC.

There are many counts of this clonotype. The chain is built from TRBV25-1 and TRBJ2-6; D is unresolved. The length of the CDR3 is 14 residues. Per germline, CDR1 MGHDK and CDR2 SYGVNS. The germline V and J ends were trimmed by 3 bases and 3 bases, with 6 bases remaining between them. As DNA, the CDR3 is TGTGCCAGCAGTGACCCGGGTGGGGCCAACGTCCTGACTTTC. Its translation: CASSDPGGANVLTF.

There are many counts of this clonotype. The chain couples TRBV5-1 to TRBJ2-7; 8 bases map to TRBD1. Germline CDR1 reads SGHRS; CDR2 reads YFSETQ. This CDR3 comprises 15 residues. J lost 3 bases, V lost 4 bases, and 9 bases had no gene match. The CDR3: CASSLRQGIVYEQYF. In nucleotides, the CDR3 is TGCGCCAGCAGCCTACGACAGGGGATCGTCTACGAGCAGTACTTC.

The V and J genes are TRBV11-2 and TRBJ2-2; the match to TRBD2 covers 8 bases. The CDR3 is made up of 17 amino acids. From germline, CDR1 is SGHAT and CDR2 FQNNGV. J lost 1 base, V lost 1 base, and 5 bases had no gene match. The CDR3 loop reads CASSLGAGVGNTGELFF. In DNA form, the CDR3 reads TGTGCCAGCAGCTTAGGAGCGGGAGTAGGGAACACCGGGGAGCTGTTTTTT.

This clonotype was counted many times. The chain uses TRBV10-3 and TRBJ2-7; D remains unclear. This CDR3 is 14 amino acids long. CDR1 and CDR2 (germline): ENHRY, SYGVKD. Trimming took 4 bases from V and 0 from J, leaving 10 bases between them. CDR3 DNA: TGTGCCATCAGTGGCGGAACGGACTCCTACGAGCAGTACTTC. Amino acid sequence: CAISGGTDSYEQYF.

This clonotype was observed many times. The CDR3 loop is CASSLRQGGNEQFF. CDR3 in DNA: TGTGCCAGCAGTTTAAGACAGGGTGGCAATGAGCAGTTCTTC. V gene TRBV27 combines with J gene TRBJ2-1, with 7 bases identical to TRBD1. Unmatched junction bases numbered 4, after V lost 2 bases and J lost 6 bases. Per germline, CDR1 MNHEY and CDR2 SMNVEV (reference sequence). This CDR3 contains 14 residues.

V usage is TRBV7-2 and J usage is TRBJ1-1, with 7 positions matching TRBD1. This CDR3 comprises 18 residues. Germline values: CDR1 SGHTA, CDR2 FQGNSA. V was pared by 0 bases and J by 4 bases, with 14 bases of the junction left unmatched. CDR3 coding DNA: TGTGCCAGCAGCTTAGCTGCGGGGGCCAGGGGGTTTGTCACTGAAGCTTTCTTT. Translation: CASSLAAGARGFVTEAFF.

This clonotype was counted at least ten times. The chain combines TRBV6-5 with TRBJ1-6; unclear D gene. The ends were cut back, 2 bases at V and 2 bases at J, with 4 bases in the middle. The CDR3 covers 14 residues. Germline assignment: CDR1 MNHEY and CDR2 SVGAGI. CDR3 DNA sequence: TGTGCCAGCAGTTACAACCCCTATAATTCACCCCTCCACTTT. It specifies CASSYNPYNSPLHF.

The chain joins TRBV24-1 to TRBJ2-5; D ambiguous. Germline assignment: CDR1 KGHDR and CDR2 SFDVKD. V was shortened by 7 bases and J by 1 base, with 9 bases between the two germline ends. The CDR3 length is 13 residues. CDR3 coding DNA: TGTGCCACCAGACAAACCGGCCAAGAGACCCAGTACTTC. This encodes CATRQTGQETQYF.